This paragraph covers one TCR beta chain sequence. Its matching antigen is unknown. The sample originates from a study of radiotherapy plus CTLA-4 blockade in lung cancer. Study outcomes and limitations: Early shifts in blood T cell clones, with interferon-beta, reportedly predicted response best. Researchers report tumor-derived TCR clones expanding in blood after radiotherapy plus ipilimumab.

In chemo-refractory metastatic non-small-cell lung cancer, patients got ipilimumab CTLA-4 blockade together with focal radiation. The CDR3 extends over 15 amino acids. The germline gives CDR1 SGHTA, CDR2 FQGNSA. Trimming pared 1 base from V and 10 bases from J, leaving 17 bases between. Using immunoSEQ multiplex PCR, the repertoire was profiled, and TCRdb retains in-frame clones only, with some absent. The profile shows roughly 110,000 clones, approximately 81% of them singletons. The TCR was taken from a human donor with non-small cell lung cancer that progressed on radiotherapy plus ipilimumab. Some clones in this sample may be carry-over from other donors' samples. The V and J genes are TRBV7-2 and TRBJ2-1; D may be TRBD2 (7 bases). The sample in question was peripheral blood, obtained from a patient treated with radiotherapy plus ipilimumab. The CDR3 DNA follows: TGTGCCAGCAGCTTAGTGGAGGGGGGGCCTCTAGAGCAGTTCTTC. This encodes CASSLVEGGPLEQFF. Full variable domain (missing parts from reference TRBV7-2 and TRBJ2-1): GAGVSQSPSNKVTEKGKDVELRCDPISGHTALYWYRQSLGQGLEFLIYFQGNSAPDKSGLPSDRFSAERTGGSVSTLTIQRTQQEDSAVYLCASSLVEGGPLEQFFGPGTRLTVL.